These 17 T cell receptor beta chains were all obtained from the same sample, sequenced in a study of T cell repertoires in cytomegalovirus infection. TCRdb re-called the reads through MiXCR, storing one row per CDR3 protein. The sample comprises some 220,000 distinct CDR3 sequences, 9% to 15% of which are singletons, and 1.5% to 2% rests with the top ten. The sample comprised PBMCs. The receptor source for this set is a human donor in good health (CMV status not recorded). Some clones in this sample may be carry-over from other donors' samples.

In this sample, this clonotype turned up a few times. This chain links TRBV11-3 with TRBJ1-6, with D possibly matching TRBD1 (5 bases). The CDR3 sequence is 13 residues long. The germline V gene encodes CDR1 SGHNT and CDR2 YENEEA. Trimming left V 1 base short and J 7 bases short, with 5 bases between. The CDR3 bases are TGTGCCAGCAGCTTAGGACAGAATTCACCCCTCCACTTT. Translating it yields CASSLGQNSPLHF. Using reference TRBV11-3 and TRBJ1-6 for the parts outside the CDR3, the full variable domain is EAGVVQSPRYKIIEKKQPVAFWCNPISGHNTLYWYLQNLGQGPELLIRYENEEAVDDSQLPKDRFSAERLKGVDSTLKIQPAELGDSAVYLCASSLGQNSPLHFGNGTRLTVT.

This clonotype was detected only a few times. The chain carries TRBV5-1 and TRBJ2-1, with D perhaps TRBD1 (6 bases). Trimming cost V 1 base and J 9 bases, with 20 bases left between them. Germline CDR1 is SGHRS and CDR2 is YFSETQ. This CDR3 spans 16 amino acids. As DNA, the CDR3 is TGCGCCAGCAGCTTGAAGGGCTGGGGGCCAAGTGGTGAGCAGTTCTTC. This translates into CASSLKGWGPSGEQFF.

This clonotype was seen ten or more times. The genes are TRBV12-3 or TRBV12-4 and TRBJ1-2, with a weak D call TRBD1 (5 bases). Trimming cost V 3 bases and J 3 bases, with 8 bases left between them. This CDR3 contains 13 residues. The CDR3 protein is CASSLQGHYGYTF. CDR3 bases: TGTGCCAGCAGTTTGCAGGGCCACTATGGCTACACCTTC.

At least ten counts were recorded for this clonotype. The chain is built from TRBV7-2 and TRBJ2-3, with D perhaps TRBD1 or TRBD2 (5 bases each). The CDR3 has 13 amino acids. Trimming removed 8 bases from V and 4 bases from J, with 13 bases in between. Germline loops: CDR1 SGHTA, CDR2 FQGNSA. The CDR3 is CASGGRGSDTQYF. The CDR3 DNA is TGTGCCAGCGGGGGACGGGGATCAGATACGCAGTATTTT.

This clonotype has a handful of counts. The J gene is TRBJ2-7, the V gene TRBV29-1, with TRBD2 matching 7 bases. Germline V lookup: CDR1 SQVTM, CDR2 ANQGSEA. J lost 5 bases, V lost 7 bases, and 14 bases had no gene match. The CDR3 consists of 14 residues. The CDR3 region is CSATPSGIGNEQYF. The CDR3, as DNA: TGCAGCGCGACACCGAGCGGGATCGGCAACGAGCAGTACTTC.

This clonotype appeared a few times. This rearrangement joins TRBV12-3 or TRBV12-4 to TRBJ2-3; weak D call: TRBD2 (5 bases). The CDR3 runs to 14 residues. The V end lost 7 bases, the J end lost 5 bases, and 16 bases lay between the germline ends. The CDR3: CASTHGSGKDTQYF. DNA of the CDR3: TGTGCCAGCACCCACGGCTCGGGGAAAGATACGCAGTATTTT.

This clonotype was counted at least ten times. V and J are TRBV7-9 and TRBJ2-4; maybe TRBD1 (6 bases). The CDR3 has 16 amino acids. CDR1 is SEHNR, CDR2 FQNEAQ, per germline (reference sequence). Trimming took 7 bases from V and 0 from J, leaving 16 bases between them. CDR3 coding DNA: TGTGCCAGCACCGGAGAAGGGGGAGAAGCCAAAAACATTCAGTACTTC. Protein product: CASTGEGGEAKNIQYF.

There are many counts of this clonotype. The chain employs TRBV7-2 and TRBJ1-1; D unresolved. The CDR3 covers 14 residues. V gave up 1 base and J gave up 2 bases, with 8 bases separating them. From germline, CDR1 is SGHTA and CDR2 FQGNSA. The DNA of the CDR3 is TGTGCCAGCAGCTTAGGGGTTCCCAACACTGAAGCTTTCTTT. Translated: CASSLGVPNTEAFF.

In DNA, the CDR3 is TGTGCCAGCAGGGTGGAGGTAAACCAGCTTAATTCACCCCTCCACTTT. This translates into CASRVEVNQLNSPLHF. The V and J genes are TRBV2 and TRBJ1-6; D is ambiguous. Germline loops: CDR1 SNHLY, CDR2 FYNNEI. This CDR3 has 16 residues. V was cut by 6 bases and J by 6 bases, with 18 bases left in between.

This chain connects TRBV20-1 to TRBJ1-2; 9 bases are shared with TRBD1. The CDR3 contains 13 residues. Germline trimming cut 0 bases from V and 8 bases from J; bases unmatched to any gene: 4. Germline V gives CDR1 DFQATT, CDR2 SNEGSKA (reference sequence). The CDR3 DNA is TGCAGTGCTAGAGAGGGACAGGGAGTAGGCTACACCTTC. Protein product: CSAREGQGVGYTF.

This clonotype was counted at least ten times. Here the CDR3 DNA reads TGTGCCAGCAGCGAGGGATATACGCCGAGGGGCTACACCTTC. This codes for CASSEGYTPRGYTF. The rearrangement joins TRBV7-2 to TRBJ1-2; D is unresolved. V was shortened by 5 bases and J by 8 bases, with 18 bases between the two germline ends. Germline CDR1 is SGHTA and CDR2 is FQGNSA. The CDR3 loop spans 14 amino acids.

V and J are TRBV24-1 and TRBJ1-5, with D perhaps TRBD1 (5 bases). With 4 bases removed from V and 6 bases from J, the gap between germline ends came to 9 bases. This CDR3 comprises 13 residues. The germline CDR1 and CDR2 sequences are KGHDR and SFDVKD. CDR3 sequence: CATSEGVRQPQHF. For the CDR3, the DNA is TGTGCCACCAGTGAAGGGGTCCGTCAGCCCCAGCATTTT.

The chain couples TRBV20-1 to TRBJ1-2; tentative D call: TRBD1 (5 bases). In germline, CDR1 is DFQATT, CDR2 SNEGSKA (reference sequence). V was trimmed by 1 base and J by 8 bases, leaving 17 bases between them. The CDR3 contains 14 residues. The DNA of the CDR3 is TGCAGTGCTAGAGGGAATTACGGGGGGAAGGGCTACACCTTC. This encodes CSARGNYGGKGYTF.

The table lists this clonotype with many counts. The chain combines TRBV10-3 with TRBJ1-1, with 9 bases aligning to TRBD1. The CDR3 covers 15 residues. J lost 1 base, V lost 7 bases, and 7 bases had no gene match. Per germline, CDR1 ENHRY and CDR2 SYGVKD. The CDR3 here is CAITLGQGGNTEAFF. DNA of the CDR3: TGTGCCATCACCCTGGGACAGGGCGGGAACACTGAAGCTTTCTTT.

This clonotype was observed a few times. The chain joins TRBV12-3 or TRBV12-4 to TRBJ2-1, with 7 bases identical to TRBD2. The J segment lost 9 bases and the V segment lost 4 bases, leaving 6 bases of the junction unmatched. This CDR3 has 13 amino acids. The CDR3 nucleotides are TGTGCCAGCAGTTGGCGGGAGATCGGTGAGCAGTTCTTC. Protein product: CASSWREIGEQFF.

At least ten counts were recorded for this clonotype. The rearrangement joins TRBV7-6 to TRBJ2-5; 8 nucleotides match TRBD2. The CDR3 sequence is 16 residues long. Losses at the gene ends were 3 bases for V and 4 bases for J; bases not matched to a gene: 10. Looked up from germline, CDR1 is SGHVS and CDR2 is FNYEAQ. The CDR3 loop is CASSLTSGGARETQYF. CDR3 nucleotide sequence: TGTGCCAGCAGCTTGACCTCGGGGGGGGCAAGAGAGACCCAGTACTTC.

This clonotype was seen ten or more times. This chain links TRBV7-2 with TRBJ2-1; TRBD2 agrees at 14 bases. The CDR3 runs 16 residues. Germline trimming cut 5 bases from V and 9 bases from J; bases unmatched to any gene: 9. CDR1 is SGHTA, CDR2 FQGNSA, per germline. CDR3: CASSLWTSGRQGEQFF. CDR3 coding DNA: TGTGCCAGCAGCCTATGGACTAGCGGGAGGCAGGGTGAGCAGTTCTTC.